These T cell receptor beta chains were read from a single sample in a study of vaccination effects on CD4 cells after COVID-19. What these receptors recognize is not known. Sequenced by immunoSEQ multiplex PCR; TCRdb stores in-frame clones only, minus some. The sample records approximately 37,000 clones, 55% to 80% being singletons. Sequenced material: CD4+ T cells from PBMCs cultured without peptide, taken after COVID-19 vaccination. The receptor set was obtained from a human donor who received a COVID-19 vaccine. The CDR3 runs from the conserved cysteine through the conserved F or W. Each record gives: CDR3 DNA, CDR3 protein, V gene, clone size, D gene, J gene. D genes are given only for firm matches. The size field is filled for only some rows; it gives once, few, many or a size class.

CDR3 DNA: TGTGCCAGCACCGATACTCGGGAGTTAGATCAGCCCCAGCATTTT
CDR3 protein: CASTDTRELDQPQHF
V gene: TRBV21-1
clone size: few
D gene: NA
J gene: TRBJ1-5

CDR3 DNA: TGTGCCAGCAGACAAGGGGGGACAGAACAAGAGACCCAGTACTTC
CDR3 protein: CASRQGGTEQETQYF
V gene: TRBV2
clone size: NA
D gene: NA
J gene: TRBJ2-5

CDR3 DNA: TGTGCCAGCAGCTTAGGTAGACTGGTCTCCTACAATGAGCAGTTCTTC
CDR3 protein: CASSLGRLVSYNEQFF
V gene: TRBV7-7
clone size: few
D gene: NA
J gene: TRBJ2-1

CDR3 DNA: TGCGCCAGCAGCCAAGATCTCACTAGGGGACAGACCCAGTACTTC
CDR3 protein: CASSQDLTRGQTQYF
V gene: TRBV4-1
clone size: NA
D gene: NA
J gene: TRBJ2-5

CDR3 DNA: TGCAGCGGGATGATTAAACAGGGCCCAATCAGCTATGGCTACACCTTC
CDR3 protein: CSGMIKQGPISYGYTF
V gene: TRBV29-1
clone size: NA
D gene: NA
J gene: TRBJ1-2

CDR3 DNA: TGTGCCAGTAGTATAGAAAGGGGGCTATACTACAATGAGCAGTTCTTC
CDR3 protein: CASSIERGLYYNEQFF
V gene: TRBV19
clone size: NA
D gene: TRBD1
J gene: TRBJ2-1

CDR3 DNA: TGTGCCAGCAGTTCCCGGGACAGGGAGGCTGAGCAGTTCTTC
CDR3 protein: CASSSRDREAEQFF
V gene: TRBV6-2/TRBV6-3
clone size: few
D gene: TRBD1
J gene: TRBJ2-1

CDR3 DNA: TGCGCCAGCAGCTTGGGCGGTTATGAGCAGTTCTTC
CDR3 protein: CASSLGGYEQFF
V gene: TRBV5-1
clone size: once
D gene: NA
J gene: TRBJ2-1

CDR3 DNA: TGTGCCAGCAGTTCTTCCGGGACTAGCCTCATTTACTTC
CDR3 protein: CASSSSGTSLIYF
V gene: TRBV6-5
clone size: NA
D gene: TRBD2
J gene: TRBJ2-5

CDR3 DNA: TGTGCCAGCAGTTCCCGCGGAGGGGACAGGCCGAGAAACACCATATATTTT
CDR3 protein: CASSSRGGDRPRNTIYF
V gene: TRBV28
clone size: NA
D gene: TRBD1
J gene: TRBJ1-3

CDR3 DNA: TGTGCCAGTAGTATAGTCGAAGGCAGCTATGGCTACACCTTC
CDR3 protein: CASSIVEGSYGYTF
V gene: TRBV19
clone size: NA
D gene: NA
J gene: TRBJ1-2

CDR3 DNA: TGCGCCAGCAGCTGGGAACAGGGGGTGAGCACTGAAGCTTTCTTT
CDR3 protein: CASSWEQGVSTEAFF
V gene: TRBV5-1
clone size: NA
D gene: TRBD1
J gene: TRBJ1-1

CDR3 DNA: TGTGCCAGCTGGGACAGCGCTAACTATGGCTACACCTTC
CDR3 protein: CASWDSANYGYTF
V gene: TRBV5-5
clone size: NA
D gene: TRBD1
J gene: TRBJ1-2

CDR3 DNA: TGTGCCAGCAGCTTGATATCTGTGCGGAAACTCTTCGGGGAGACCCAGTACTTC
CDR3 protein: CASSLISVRKLFGETQYF
V gene: TRBV7-9
clone size: NA
D gene: NA
J gene: TRBJ2-5

CDR3 DNA: TGTGCCAGCAGCTCCTCGTTGACAGGGGGCAATCAGCCCCAGCATTTT
CDR3 protein: CASSSSLTGGNQPQHF
V gene: TRBV7-8
clone size: NA
D gene: TRBD1
J gene: TRBJ1-5

CDR3 DNA: TGTGCCAGCAGCCGTGGGACTAGCGGGGGAGACAATGAGCAGTTCTTC
CDR3 protein: CASSRGTSGGDNEQFF
V gene: TRBV11-3
clone size: NA
D gene: TRBD2
J gene: TRBJ2-1

CDR3 DNA: TGTGCCAGCAGCTTGGATTTGGGGGCACCTGGGGCCAACGTCCTGACTTTC
CDR3 protein: CASSLDLGAPGANVLTF
V gene: TRBV5-4
clone size: few
D gene: NA
J gene: TRBJ2-6

CDR3 DNA: TGCAGCGTTGGACTAGCACGCACAGATACGCAGTATTTT
CDR3 protein: CSVGLARTDTQYF
V gene: TRBV29-1
clone size: NA
D gene: TRBD2
J gene: TRBJ2-3

CDR3 DNA: TGCAGCGTTTTCAGGACATCAAGCACTGAAGCTTTCTTT
CDR3 protein: CSVFRTSSTEAFF
V gene: TRBV29-1
clone size: NA
D gene: NA
J gene: TRBJ1-1

CDR3 DNA: TGTGCCAGCAGCTCAGGGACCGTCTACGAGCAGTACTTC
CDR3 protein: CASSSGTVYEQYF
V gene: TRBV3-1/TRBV3-2
clone size: NA
D gene: NA
J gene: TRBJ2-7

CDR3 DNA: TGCGCCAGCAGCGGGACAGGGGAACTCTACAATGAGCAGTTCTTC
CDR3 protein: CASSGTGELYNEQFF
V gene: TRBV5-1
clone size: NA
D gene: TRBD1
J gene: TRBJ2-1

CDR3 DNA: TGTGCCAGTACCAAGGGCGGTCCGGGTGGCTACACCTTC
CDR3 protein: CASTKGGPGGYTF
V gene: TRBV19
clone size: NA
D gene: NA
J gene: TRBJ1-2

CDR3 DNA: TGTGCTAGTGGTTTGCCCATGGGACTAGCGGGCTTAAATTTTGGGCGGTTCTTC
CDR3 protein: CASGLPMGLAGLNFGRFF
V gene: TRBV12-5
clone size: NA
D gene: TRBD2
J gene: TRBJ2-1

CDR3 DNA: TGTGCCAGCAGCTCCTCCATCCGGACTAGCTACTACGAGCAGTACTTC
CDR3 protein: CASSSSIRTSYYEQYF
V gene: TRBV5-4
clone size: NA
D gene: TRBD2
J gene: TRBJ2-7

CDR3 DNA: TGTGCCAGCAGCCAGGGGGGCGGGGCACTGTTTTTT
CDR3 protein: CASSQGGGALFF
V gene: TRBV14
clone size: NA
D gene: NA
J gene: TRBJ1-4

CDR3 DNA: TGTGCCAGCAGCCAAGACTTAGGCGGGGGATTATCCTACGAGCAGTACTTC
CDR3 protein: CASSQDLGGGLSYEQYF
V gene: TRBV4-2
clone size: few
D gene: TRBD2
J gene: TRBJ2-7

CDR3 DNA: TGTGCCAGCAGTGGTGACAAACCTAGCTCCTACAATGAGCAGTTCTTC
CDR3 protein: CASSGDKPSSYNEQFF
V gene: TRBV6-1
clone size: NA
D gene: NA
J gene: TRBJ2-1

CDR3 DNA: TGTGCCACCAGTGATTTGGGACGGGGGACCGGGGAGCTGTTTTTT
CDR3 protein: CATSDLGRGTGELFF
V gene: TRBV24-1
clone size: NA
D gene: NA
J gene: TRBJ2-2

CDR3 DNA: TGCGCCAGCAGCTTATCCGGGGTCACGGTCGCTGAAGCTTTCTTT
CDR3 protein: CASSLSGVTVAEAFF
V gene: TRBV5-1
clone size: NA
D gene: NA
J gene: TRBJ1-1

CDR3 DNA: TGCGCCAGCAGCCAAGATCGCGGGGGACACCTCTCTGGAAACACCATATATTTT
CDR3 protein: CASSQDRGGHLSGNTIYF
V gene: TRBV4-1
clone size: NA
D gene: NA
J gene: TRBJ1-3

CDR3 DNA: TGTGCCAGCAGTACACCCTCCTGGGGCGTTGGCTCCTACAATGAGCAGTTCTTC
CDR3 protein: CASSTPSWGVGSYNEQFF
V gene: TRBV25-1
clone size: once
D gene: NA
J gene: TRBJ2-1

CDR3 DNA: TGCGCCAGCAGCCAATTAAACCTAGTTTCGGTCGGCGAGCAGTACTTC
CDR3 protein: CASSQLNLVSVGEQYF
V gene: TRBV4-1
clone size: NA
D gene: NA
J gene: TRBJ2-7

CDR3 DNA: TGTGCCAGCAGCCTTTCTGGCGGTAGCTCCTACGAGCAGTACTTC
CDR3 protein: CASSLSGGSSYEQYF
V gene: TRBV6-5
clone size: NA
D gene: NA
J gene: TRBJ2-7

CDR3 DNA: TGTGCCAGCAGCCACTGGTCCCTCGGCAATGAGCAGTTCTTC
CDR3 protein: CASSHWSLGNEQFF
V gene: TRBV3-1/TRBV3-2
clone size: NA
D gene: NA
J gene: TRBJ2-1

CDR3 DNA: TGTGCCAGCAGCCCCGCCGGGGGGCGGGGCCTCACCCCGGGGGGGCTGTTTTTT
CDR3 protein: CASSPAGGRGLTPGGLFF
V gene: TRBV14
clone size: few
D gene: NA
J gene: TRBJ2-2

CDR3 DNA: TGTGCCAGCAGCCCGGGACTAGCGGAGTCTGGGGCCAACGTCCTGACTTTC
CDR3 protein: CASSPGLAESGANVLTF
V gene: TRBV3-1/TRBV3-2
clone size: NA
D gene: TRBD2
J gene: TRBJ2-6

CDR3 DNA: TGTGCCAGTAGATCTGGGGGATCCTATGGCTACACCTTC
CDR3 protein: CASRSGGSYGYTF
V gene: TRBV19
clone size: few
D gene: NA
J gene: TRBJ1-2

CDR3 DNA: TGTGCCAGTAGTGGGACAGGGTCCAATCAGCCCCAGCATTTT
CDR3 protein: CASSGTGSNQPQHF
V gene: TRBV19
clone size: NA
D gene: TRBD1
J gene: TRBJ1-5

CDR3 DNA: TGTGCCAGCAGTATCCAGACAGGACCCTACGAGCAGTACTTC
CDR3 protein: CASSIQTGPYEQYF
V gene: TRBV6-6
clone size: NA
D gene: NA
J gene: TRBJ2-7

CDR3 DNA: TGCGCCAGCAGCCCGGGCGGTCTACTCCTCGGGGACTATGGCTACACCTTC
CDR3 protein: CASSPGGLLLGDYGYTF
V gene: TRBV4-1
clone size: few
D gene: NA
J gene: TRBJ1-2

CDR3 DNA: TGTGCCAGCAGTTACTCAACCGGGACAGGGAGGAATGAGCAGTTCTTC
CDR3 protein: CASSYSTGTGRNEQFF
V gene: TRBV6-5
clone size: few
D gene: TRBD1
J gene: TRBJ2-1

CDR3 DNA: TGTGCCAGCAGCTTAGCCCCTGGGAGGAGTGAAGAGACCCAGTACTTC
CDR3 protein: CASSLAPGRSEETQYF
V gene: TRBV7-7
clone size: NA
D gene: NA
J gene: TRBJ2-5

CDR3 DNA: TGTGCCTCAGGGAGGGAATTCTACGAGCAGTACTTC
CDR3 protein: CASGREFYEQYF
V gene: TRBV7-8
clone size: NA
D gene: TRBD2
J gene: TRBJ2-7

CDR3 DNA: TGCAGTGCTAGTATAGGGACAGATAATCAGCCCCAGCATTTT
CDR3 protein: CSASIGTDNQPQHF
V gene: TRBV20-1
clone size: NA
D gene: TRBD1
J gene: TRBJ1-5

CDR3 DNA: TGCGCCAGCAGCTTTAATGCAGGCATAGACTATGGCTACACCTTC
CDR3 protein: CASSFNAGIDYGYTF
V gene: TRBV5-1
clone size: NA
D gene: NA
J gene: TRBJ1-2

CDR3 DNA: TGTGCCAGCAGCTCCGGGGGTAATAGCAATCAGCCCCAGCATTTT
CDR3 protein: CASSSGGNSNQPQHF
V gene: TRBV5-4
clone size: once
D gene: NA
J gene: TRBJ1-5

CDR3 DNA: TGTGCCAGCAGTGACAGGATTTCTAACTATGGCTACACCTTC
CDR3 protein: CASSDRISNYGYTF
V gene: TRBV2
clone size: once
D gene: NA
J gene: TRBJ1-2

CDR3 DNA: TGTGCTAGTGGCAGCGGGGGGACCACAGATACGCAGTATTTT
CDR3 protein: CASGSGGTTDTQYF
V gene: TRBV12-5
clone size: NA
D gene: TRBD2
J gene: TRBJ2-3

CDR3 DNA: TGTGCCAGCAGCCAAGTCCTTGCGGGGGGGACCGAGCAGTACTTC
CDR3 protein: CASSQVLAGGTEQYF
V gene: TRBV3-1/TRBV3-2
clone size: NA
D gene: TRBD2
J gene: TRBJ2-7

CDR3 DNA: TGTGCCAGCAGTGAAGCGCTGGGGGGGGGTGGCTACACCTTC
CDR3 protein: CASSEALGGGGYTF
V gene: TRBV6-1
clone size: NA
D gene: NA
J gene: TRBJ1-2

CDR3 DNA: TGTGCCAGCAGCCAAGAGGTGATAAAGAGTAACTATGGCTACACCTTC
CDR3 protein: CASSQEVIKSNYGYTF
V gene: TRBV3-1/TRBV3-2
clone size: few
D gene: NA
J gene: TRBJ1-2